These T cell receptor beta chains were read from a single sample in a study of blood T cell repertoires in COVID-19. TCRdb keeps only in-frame clones here, not all; method: immunoSEQ multiplex PCR. Here the sample spans under 350,000 clones, about 88% being singletons. The sample comprised peripheral blood. The origin of the receptors is a man between 18 and 29 years old with active or convalescent COVID-19. Each CDR3 is given without its conserved first and last residue.

CDR3 | J | V
ASRSGHRYGYT | TRBJ1-2 | TRBV6-5
ASSLRPSGSTDTQY | TRBJ2-3 | TRBV7-3
ASSSRDRAHEQF | TRBJ2-1 | TRBV7-2
ASSRPGTGGTEAF | TRBJ1-1 | TRBV6-5
ASRGSGNTIY | TRBJ1-3 | TRBV10-3
ASRREAGGGEQY | TRBJ2-7 | TRBV19
ASAVAPGNTIY | TRBJ1-3 | TRBV7-6
ASRRGWDSPLH | TRBJ1-6 | TRBV25-1
ASSPDRSNGYT | TRBJ1-2 | TRBV18
ASRIAGGPDTQY | TRBJ2-3 | TRBV27
ASSPRTGGFATNEKLF | TRBJ1-4 | TRBV14
ASSVAQATEAF | TRBJ1-1 | TRBV9
ASSDIRDSFTDTQY | TRBJ2-3 | TRBV25-1
ASSPPGLAVNEQF | TRBJ2-1 | TRBV7-9
ASSLNGGSGWQY | TRBJ2-3 | TRBV28
ASSSQVNGTGVEETQY | TRBJ2-5 | TRBV25-1
ASSPGDLSSEAF | TRBJ1-1 | TRBV27
ASSYSRTGGWNEQY | TRBJ2-7 | TRBV6-5
ASSTEGGHYGYT | TRBJ1-2 | TRBV18
ASSFSNHEQY | TRBJ2-7 | TRBV12-3/TRBV12-4
AWSVGTGSGYT | TRBJ1-2 | TRBV30
ASSLAFAYEQY | TRBJ2-7 | TRBV5-6
ASSVIQWNTEAF | TRBJ1-1 | TRBV2
ASSLLPGTSYEQY | TRBJ2-7 | TRBV28
ASSLYYQNTGELF | TRBJ2-2 | TRBV7-2
ATSDLGQKEQY | TRBJ2-7 | TRBV24-1
ASSGGARREQF | TRBJ2-1 | TRBV3-1/TRBV3-2
ASSLRASGGITDTQY | TRBJ2-3 | TRBV11-3
ASSARDRDYEQY | TRBJ2-7 | TRBV11-3
ASSLVGSSGANVLT | TRBJ2-6 | TRBV27
ASSRDIIDEQY | TRBJ2-7 | TRBV11-3
ASSDPRTDRTSSYNEQF | TRBJ2-1 | TRBV2
ASSSRTEKETQY | TRBJ2-5 | TRBV11-3
ASSQEGGAGELF | TRBJ2-2 | TRBV3-1/TRBV3-2
ASSPRGRGGREDTQY | TRBJ2-3 | TRBV5-6
ASSFSGNGYT | TRBJ1-2 | TRBV12-3/TRBV12-4
ASSPPAGGTYNEQF | TRBJ2-1 | TRBV28
ASSERTGTSRETQY | TRBJ2-5 | TRBV9
ASRQYNEKLF | TRBJ1-4 | TRBV12-3/TRBV12-4
ASRLRRSVFNYGYT | TRBJ1-2 | TRBV12-2
ASSYSDSPYGYT | TRBJ1-2 | TRBV6-2/TRBV6-3
ASSWDRVTGNTIY | TRBJ1-3 | TRBV7-9
AISGTGGPTGLAGGSQETQY | TRBJ2-5 | TRBV10-3
ASGLPSSYNEQF | TRBJ2-1 | TRBV4-1
ASSPFVAGTYEQY | TRBJ2-7 | TRBV6-5
ASSPGANGNTIY | TRBJ1-3 | TRBV18
ASSRGWKGHSRMNTEAF | TRBJ1-1 | TRBV10-1
ASSGARDFLRNQPQH | TRBJ1-5 | TRBV19
ASSLRERVPTDTQY | TRBJ2-3 | TRBV5-4
ASRNTVSSYNEQF | TRBJ2-1 | TRBV6-5
ASSDRQGSDSPLH | TRBJ1-6 | TRBV2
ASSFSSGGMGQGKGTQY | TRBJ2-3 | TRBV27
ASSPLGQHEQF | TRBJ2-1 | TRBV18